A single sample gave rise to the 28 T cell receptor beta chains below, sequenced in a study of T cells after yellow fever vaccination. TCRdb independently ran MiXCR on the 5' RACE reads; one entry per CDR3 protein. The sample shows 450,000 to 600,000 distinct CDR3 sequences, about 13% of them seen only once. The source material was PBMCs, sampled on the day of the yellow fever booster vaccination. The receptors shown here come from a man younger than 45 who received the YFV17D yellow fever vaccine.

This clonotype was detected only a few times. The rearrangement uses TRBV7-8 and TRBJ2-4, with D tentatively TRBD1 (6 bases). Between the trimmed V and J ends, which lost 7 bases and 4 bases, there was a span of 11 bases. The germline CDR1 and CDR2 sequences are SGHVS and FQNEAQ. The CDR3 has 13 residues. The CDR3 DNA reads as TGTGCCAGCACCGACAGGACAAAAAACATTCAGTACTTC. Translation gives CASTDRTKNIQYF.

This clonotype has just a few counts. CDR3 nucleotides: TGTGCCAGCAGCTATACTAGCATCTTGCAAGAGACCCAGTACTTC. Translating it yields CASSYTSILQETQYF. This sequence joins TRBV7-2 and TRBJ2-5; D is possibly TRBD2 (6 bases). The CDR3 is made up of 15 amino acids. Trimming stripped 4 bases from V and 2 bases from J, with 14 bases between. The V gene's germline CDR1 is SGHTA and CDR2 FQGNSA.

The chain joins TRBV14 to TRBJ2-1; 12 nucleotides agree with TRBD2. CDR1 is SGHDN, CDR2 FVKESK, per germline. V lost 2 bases, J lost 6 bases, and 8 bases stayed unmatched. The CDR3 extends over 17 amino acids. The CDR3: CASSQPTSGRVGNEQFF. The CDR3 DNA follows: TGTGCCAGCAGCCAACCGACTAGCGGGAGAGTTGGCAATGAGCAGTTCTTC.

V is TRBV15 and J is TRBJ2-3, with TRBD2 identical over 9 bases. V lost 0 bases to trimming and J lost 0 bases; unmatched junction nucleotides: 1. The length of the CDR3 is 16 residues. Germline CDR1 and CDR2: LNHNV and YYDKDF (reference sequence). CDR3 nucleotide sequence: TGTGCCACCAGCAGAGATAGCGGGAGTAGCACAGATACGCAGTATTTT. Residues: CATSRDSGSSTDTQYF. Full variable domain (remainder filled in from reference TRBV15 and TRBJ2-3): DAMVIQNPRYQVTQFGKPVTLSCSQTLNHNVMYWYQQKSSQAPKLLFHYYDKDFNNEADTPDNFQSRRPNTSFCFLDIRSPGLGDTAMYLCATSRDSGSSTDTQYFGPGTRLTVL.

This chain joins TRBV29-1 and TRBJ2-2; unclear D gene. Germline V gene sequence: CDR1 SQVTM, CDR2 ANQGSEA. V was clipped by 2 bases and J by 1 base, with 2 bases between them. The CDR3 has 12 residues. The CDR3 nucleotides read TGCAGCGTTGAAATGAACACCGGGGAGCTGTTTTTT. Residues: CSVEMNTGELFF.

This clonotype was counted only a few times. V is TRBV5-1 and J is TRBJ2-3, with 7 bases that match TRBD1. CDR1 and CDR2 from the germline V gene are SGHRS and YFSETQ. Unmatched junction bases numbered 6, after V lost 4 bases and J lost 4 bases. This CDR3 is built from 14 residues. The DNA for the CDR3 is TGCGCCAGCAGCGACCGACAGGGACCAGATACGCAGTATTTT. Amino acids: CASSDRQGPDTQYF.

This chain uses TRBV5-1 with TRBJ1-6; tentatively, D is TRBD1 (6 bases). This CDR3 has 15 amino acids. The V end lost 4 bases, the J end lost 9 bases, and 17 bases lay between the germline ends. Germline V CDR1 and CDR2: SGHRS, YFSETQ. CDR3 DNA sequence: TGCGCCAGCAGCAGGACAGACGGCCAGGGTTCACCCCTCCACTTT. Its protein product is CASSRTDGQGSPLHF.

This clonotype was detected a few times. One base away lies a much larger clone, so this may be a sequencing read error. The conserved phenylalanine or tryptophan is not found at the CDR3 terminus, so this likely reflects a read error. This chain uses TRBV29-1 with TRBJ2-7; TRBD1 might be the D (5 bases). Germline CDR1 reads SQVTM; CDR2 reads ANQGSEA. V was clipped by 3 bases and J by 5 bases, with 14 bases between them. This CDR3 is 13 amino acids long. The CDR3: CSVESESGHEQYL. The CDR3, as DNA: TGCAGCGTTGAGAGCGAATCAGGGCACGAGCAGTACCTC.

The sample holds a few counts of this clonotype. V usage is TRBV13 and J usage is TRBJ2-7; a weak D match, TRBD1 (6 bases). The V end lost 5 bases, the J end lost 4 bases, and 12 bases lay between the germline ends. The CDR3 totals 13 residues. Germline V gene lookup returns CDR1 PRHDT and CDR2 FYEKMQ (reference sequence). The CDR3 sequence is CASSPTQGYEQYF. CDR3 sequence (DNA): TGTGCCAGCAGCCCAACACAGGGATACGAGCAGTACTTC.

The chain links TRBV5-1 to TRBJ2-1; 12 bases are a match to TRBD2. CDR3 length: 15 amino acids. Trimming removed 3 bases from V and 6 bases from J; junction bases left unmatched: 4. Germline V gives CDR1 SGHRS, CDR2 YFSETQ. The CDR3 spells CASSSLAGGPNEQFF. The CDR3, as DNA: TGCGCCAGCAGCTCGCTAGCGGGAGGGCCCAATGAGCAGTTCTTC.

This sequence joins TRBV6-2 or TRBV6-3 and TRBJ2-1; TRBD2 agrees at 7 bases. The ends lost 7 bases at V and 10 bases at J; junction bases unmatched: 7. Per the germline V gene, CDR1 is MNHEY and CDR2 is SVGEGT. CDR3 length equals 12 residues. CDR3 amino acids: CASNHLGGEQFF. CDR3 sequence (DNA): TGTGCCAGCAACCACCTGGGAGGGGAGCAGTTCTTC.

This clonotype was observed a handful of times. The V and J genes are TRBV27 and TRBJ2-7; D is ambiguous. Germline loops: CDR1 MNHEY, CDR2 SMNVEV (reference sequence). The CDR3 loop spans 17 amino acids. Trimming took off 5 bases at V and 1 base at J, with 21 bases between the two ends. CDR3 residues: CASSGKAGRWRSYEQYF. The CDR3 nucleotides are TGTGCCAGCAGTGGTAAGGCTGGGCGATGGAGATCCTACGAGCAGTACTTC.

The CDR3 is CASRKSGGGNQPQHF. The CDR3 DNA follows: TGTGCCAGCAGAAAGTCAGGGGGCGGGAATCAGCCCCAGCATTTT. The chain uses TRBV6-1 and TRBJ1-5; TRBD1 matches at 8 bases. The ends lost 6 bases at V and 4 bases at J; junction bases unmatched: 8. This CDR3 contains 15 residues. Germline lookup yields CDR1 MNHNS and CDR2 SASEGT.

This clonotype was found a few times. The chain uses TRBV20-1 and TRBJ2-7; a possible D gene is TRBD1 (6 bases). Trimming removed 2 bases at V and 6 bases at J, with 11 bases between. The CDR3 sequence is 12 residues long. Germline loops: CDR1 DFQATT, CDR2 SNEGSKA (reference sequence). The CDR3 loop is CSARKPQGEQYF. As DNA, the CDR3 is TGCAGTGCTAGAAAGCCACAGGGCGAGCAGTACTTC.

This clonotype was seen repeatedly, ten times or more. This chain joins TRBV7-2 and TRBJ1-6; the match to TRBD1 covers 10 bases. The V gene's germline CDR1 is SGHTA and CDR2 FQGNSA. The CDR3 contains 16 residues. The junction had 4 bases not matched to a gene; V was cut back by 1 base and J by 7 bases. CDR3 in amino acids: CASSLGQGARNSPLHF. CDR3 in DNA: TGTGCCAGCAGCTTAGGACAGGGGGCAAGGAATTCACCCCTCCACTTT.

In this sample, this clonotype turned up a few times. The chain combines TRBV5-4 with TRBJ2-1; possibly TRBD2 for D (6 bases). Trimming stripped 4 bases from V and 10 bases from J, with 18 bases between. CDR3 length equals 14 residues. The V gene's germline CDR1 is SGHNT and CDR2 YYREEE (reference sequence). The CDR3 sequence is CASSTGGMTGEQFF. CDR3 in DNA: TGTGCCAGCAGCACAGGAGGGATGACGGGAGAGCAGTTCTTC.

V usage is TRBV5-1 and J usage is TRBJ2-7; 9 positions match TRBD2. The CDR3 runs 15 residues. From germline, CDR1 is SGHRS and CDR2 YFSETQ. V shed 0 bases, J shed 2 bases, and the junction held 3 bases outside the gene matches. CDR3 bases: TGCGCCAGCAGCTTGGCAGCGGGAGGTGCCTACGAGCAGTACTTC. It codes for CASSLAAGGAYEQYF.

This clonotype turned up a few times. The chain links TRBV10-3 to TRBJ2-7; 10 bases fit TRBD1. The CDR3 contains 13 residues. CDR1 and CDR2 (germline): ENHRY, SYGVKD. Trimming cost V 10 bases and J 4 bases; bases outside gene matches: 7. The CDR3 reads CATRRQGAYEQYF. CDR3 nucleotide sequence: TGTGCCACGCGACGACAGGGGGCTTACGAGCAGTACTTC.

The rearrangement uses TRBV7-9 and TRBJ2-7; 7 bases line up with TRBD1. Unmatched junction bases numbered 10, after V lost 8 bases and J lost 3 bases. In germline, CDR1 is SEHNR, CDR2 FQNEAQ (reference sequence). The CDR3 sequence is 14 residues long. The CDR3 nucleotides read TGTGCCAGCCGCCCACCTGACAGGGACTACGAGCAGTACTTC. The encoded protein is CASRPPDRDYEQYF.

The rearrangement uses TRBV20-1 and TRBJ2-7; 12 positions agree with TRBD2. The CDR3 is 11 amino acids. Germline CDR1 DFQATT, CDR2 SNEGSKA (reference sequence). Trimming removed 5 bases from V and 7 bases from J; junction bases left unmatched: 0. The CDR3 nucleotides are TGCAGTGCTGGGACTAGCGGGGAGCAGTACTTC. Protein: CSAGTSGEQYF.

CDR3 protein: CASSLSEYQETQYF. DNA of the CDR3: TGCGCCAGCAGCTTATCAGAGTACCAAGAGACCCAGTACTTC. This sequence joins TRBV5-1 and TRBJ2-5, with D hard to call. CDR1 and CDR2 (germline): SGHRS, YFSETQ. The V end was cut by 2 bases, the J end by 0 bases, with 8 bases between. The CDR3 length is 14 residues.

This sequence joins TRBV5-1 and TRBJ1-1; 7 positions agree with TRBD1. CDR3 length equals 16 residues. The ends lost 4 bases at V and 0 bases at J; junction bases unmatched: 9. CDR1 is SGHRS, CDR2 YFSETQ, per germline. In DNA form, the CDR3 reads TGCGCCAGCAGCCTGTCCCCGACAGGGCTGAACACTGAAGCTTTCTTT. Translation gives CASSLSPTGLNTEAFF.

This clonotype was seen a few times. This chain uses TRBV18 with TRBJ2-1; a possible D gene is TRBD1 (6 bases). The germline CDR1 and CDR2 sequences are KGHSH and LQKENI. V was pared by 6 bases and J by 4 bases, with 16 bases between. CDR3 size: 15 residues. The CDR3 loop reads CASSLLGTLYNEQFF. The CDR3 nucleotides read TGTGCCAGCTCCCTCCTCGGGACACTGTACAATGAGCAGTTCTTC.

The CDR3 spells CASSPSRTAGLGYGYTF. In DNA, the CDR3 is TGTGCCAGCAGTCCAAGTAGGACAGCCGGGCTTGGCTATGGCTACACCTTC. This chain connects TRBV12-3 or TRBV12-4 to TRBJ1-2; perhaps TRBD1 as D (6 bases). V lost 5 bases and J lost 4, with 23 bases in between. CDR3 length: 17 amino acids.

This clonotype appeared a few times. The rearrangement uses TRBV12-3 or TRBV12-4 and TRBJ2-7; 13 nucleotides agree with TRBD2. After removal of 3 bases from V and 1 base from J, the junction contained 3 bases not matched to a gene. The CDR3 is 16 residues long. The CDR3: CASSFEGLAGSYEQYF. Written as DNA, the CDR3 is TGTGCCAGCAGTTTTGAGGGACTAGCGGGATCCTACGAGCAGTACTTC.

This clonotype occurred a few times. V is TRBV7-2 and J is TRBJ2-7, with D tentatively TRBD1 (5 bases). The CDR3 totals 14 residues. V lost 5 bases, J lost 2 bases, and 13 bases lay in between. Per germline, CDR1 SGHTA and CDR2 FQGNSA. The CDR3 DNA sequence: TGTGCCAGCAGCGGCAGGGTAGGCCCCTACGAGCAGTACTTC. Translation gives CASSGRVGPYEQYF.

The chain carries TRBV15 and TRBJ2-3; D call uncertain. The ends were cut back, 3 bases at V and 2 bases at J, with 6 bases in the middle. The CDR3 spans 13 residues. Germline loops: CDR1 LNHNV, CDR2 YYDKDF (reference sequence). Here the CDR3 reads CATSSGTTDTQYF. The CDR3 DNA reads as TGTGCCACCAGCAGTGGCACCACAGATACGCAGTATTTT.

This clonotype showed up just a few times. This chain connects TRBV29-1 to TRBJ2-1; TRBD2 aligns across 7 bases. The junction had 7 bases not matched to a gene; V was cut back by 5 bases and J by 0 bases. CDR3 size: 15 residues. The germline V gene encodes CDR1 SQVTM and CDR2 ANQGSEA. CDR3 amino acids: CSVSLGGSSYNEQFF. CDR3 coding DNA: TGCAGCGTTTCTTTAGGCGGGAGCTCCTACAATGAGCAGTTCTTC.